The sequence of this T cell receptor beta chain was determined in a study of response to subunit inactivated influenza vaccine. The germline CDR1 and CDR2 sequences are ENHRY and SYGVKD. After removal of 5 bases from V and 6 bases from J, the junction contained 2 bases not matched to a gene. CDR3 length: 13 amino acids. TCRdb redid the calling of the RT-PCR reads with MiXCR, one entry per CDR3 protein. Among 400,000 to 650,000 distinct CDR3 sequences listed, roughly 7.9% were seen once. General study results and limits: Only a handful of new T cells, the authors suggested, are recruited with each seasonal influenza vaccination.

This clonotype has just a few counts. What it binds is not known. The chain links TRBV10-3 to TRBJ2-1; TRBD1 matches 9 bases. The receptor was isolated from a man between 50 and 69 years old who received an inactivated influenza vaccine. This specimen consisted of PBMCs from blood, obtained 23 months after vaccination. In DNA form, the CDR3 reads TGTGCCATCAGTACGGACAGGGGCAATGAGCAGTTCTTC. Its protein is CAISTDRGNEQFF.